Detailed here is one T cell receptor (beta chain). This sample is part of a study of T cell changes during pregnancy in multiple sclerosis. The table came from immunoSEQ multiplex PCR; TCRdb's copy has only in-frame clones and leaves some out. Of 30,000 or so clones detected, 85% to 95% appear once; the ten largest clones hold approximately 6.2%. This specimen was CD8+ T cells from peripheral blood mononuclear cells, taken before pregnancy. The sequence was collected from a female donor with multiple sclerosis, enrolled in a pregnancy study.

The CDR3 coding sequence is TGTGCCAGTAGGACTAGCGGTAACACCGGGGAGCTGTTTTTT. Its protein product is CASRTSGNTGELFF. This rearrangement joins TRBV19 to TRBJ2-2; TRBD2 matches 9 bases. This CDR3 has 14 residues. Germline V gene lookup returns CDR1 LNHDA and CDR2 SQIVND (reference sequence). V lost 6 bases to trimming and J lost 2 bases; unmatched junction nucleotides: 1.